These T cell receptor beta chains were read from a single sample in a study of T cell changes during pregnancy in multiple sclerosis. Measured with immunoSEQ multiplex PCR; TCRdb has only the in-frame clones, and not every one. The sample carries nearly 20,000 clones, approximately 90% recorded once. The sample here was CD8+ T cells from peripheral blood mononuclear cells, taken in the third trimester of pregnancy. These receptors were obtained from a female donor in good health, enrolled as a control in a pregnancy study. Each CDR3 is given with its conserved first and last residue. The D gene is left open where the match is weak. For some rows the clone size is stated as once, few or many, or as a class when expanded; others skip it.

d_call: NA
j_call: TRBJ1-1
v_call: TRBV4-2
clone_size: NA
cdr3_nt: TGTGCCAGCAGCCAAGCGCAGAAGAACACTGAAGCTTTCTTT
cdr3_aa: CASSQAQKNTEAFF

d_call: NA
j_call: TRBJ1-1
v_call: TRBV7-8
clone_size: NA
cdr3_nt: TGTGCCAGCAGCTTAGGGGCCCAGCCTGAAGCTTTCTTT
cdr3_aa: CASSLGAQPEAFF

d_call: NA
j_call: TRBJ2-6
v_call: TRBV6-4
clone_size: NA
cdr3_nt: TGTGCCAGCAGTGATGGCATTACCTCTGGGGCCAACGTCCTGACTTTC
cdr3_aa: CASSDGITSGANVLTF

d_call: TRBD1
j_call: TRBJ1-4
v_call: TRBV7-8
clone_size: NA
cdr3_nt: TGTGCCAGCAGCCAAAGGGGGCTAAATGAAAAACTGTTTTTT
cdr3_aa: CASSQRGLNEKLFF

d_call: NA
j_call: TRBJ1-1
v_call: TRBV6-4
clone_size: NA
cdr3_nt: TGTGCCAGCAGCCTCGGGTCAAACACTGAAGCTTTCTTT
cdr3_aa: CASSLGSNTEAFF

d_call: TRBD2
j_call: TRBJ2-1
v_call: TRBV6-5
clone_size: NA
cdr3_nt: TGTGCCAGCAGTTACGGGGCTAGCGGAGACAATGAGCAGTTCTTC
cdr3_aa: CASSYGASGDNEQFF

d_call: NA
j_call: TRBJ2-7
v_call: TRBV4-1
clone_size: few
cdr3_nt: TGCGCCAGCAGCCAAGATACAACAAACTACGAGCAGTACTTC
cdr3_aa: CASSQDTTNYEQYF

d_call: NA
j_call: TRBJ2-1
v_call: TRBV6-5
clone_size: once
cdr3_nt: TGTGCCAGCAGTCCAGGAACAAGGAACTACAATGAGCAGTTCTTC
cdr3_aa: CASSPGTRNYNEQFF

d_call: NA
j_call: TRBJ1-1
v_call: TRBV7-8
clone_size: NA
cdr3_nt: TGTGCCAGCAGCTTAGGGGTAGGGAGGGACACTGAAGCTTTCTTT
cdr3_aa: CASSLGVGRDTEAFF

d_call: NA
j_call: TRBJ2-1
v_call: TRBV5-8
clone_size: NA
cdr3_nt: TGTGCCAGCAGCTTGGCCCCGGAGGTTTCGTTGGGGTACAATGAGCAGTTCTTC
cdr3_aa: CASSLAPEVSLGYNEQFF

d_call: NA
j_call: TRBJ1-2
v_call: TRBV7-2
clone_size: NA
cdr3_nt: TGTGCCAGCAGATCGTCGGGGTACTATGGCTACACCTTC
cdr3_aa: CASRSSGYYGYTF

d_call: NA
j_call: TRBJ2-3
v_call: TRBV11-2
clone_size: NA
cdr3_nt: TGTGCCAGCAGCTTAGAATGGGGCAGGGGAGTAAGAGATACGCAGTATTTT
cdr3_aa: CASSLEWGRGVRDTQYF

d_call: NA
j_call: TRBJ1-1
v_call: TRBV9
clone_size: NA
cdr3_nt: TGTGCCAGCAGCTTAAAAGACAGCCTGAACACTGAAGCTTTCTTT
cdr3_aa: CASSLKDSLNTEAFF

d_call: TRBD1
j_call: TRBJ1-1
v_call: TRBV4-3
clone_size: NA
cdr3_nt: TGCGCCAGCAGCCGCTGGACAGGGGAGAACACTGAAGCTTTCTTT
cdr3_aa: CASSRWTGENTEAFF

d_call: NA
j_call: TRBJ1-1
v_call: TRBV7-9
clone_size: NA
cdr3_nt: TGTGCCAGCAGCCTAAACCGTAAGAAAGCTTTCTTT
cdr3_aa: CASSLNRKKAFF

d_call: NA
j_call: TRBJ2-6
v_call: TRBV6-6
clone_size: NA
cdr3_nt: TGTGCCAGCAGTTCCCGTTCCTCTGGGGCCAACGTCCTGACTTTC
cdr3_aa: CASSSRSSGANVLTF

d_call: NA
j_call: TRBJ1-1
v_call: TRBV4-1
clone_size: NA
cdr3_nt: TGCGCCAGCAGCCTCCGGGGAGGAGCGAACACTGAAGCTTTCTTT
cdr3_aa: CASSLRGGANTEAFF

d_call: TRBD1
j_call: TRBJ1-3
v_call: TRBV4-3
clone_size: NA
cdr3_nt: TGCGCCAGCAGCCAAAACCGGGACAGCTCTGGAAACACCATATATTTT
cdr3_aa: CASSQNRDSSGNTIYF